This T cell receptor (beta chain) was obtained from a study of CDR3 diversity in severe acne. In TCRdb, the PCR reads were re-called with MiXCR into one record per CDR3 protein. Here the sample spans over 70,000 distinct CDR3 sequences, under 65% being singletons. The germline gives CDR1 LNHDA, CDR2 SQIVND (reference sequence). Unmatched junction bases numbered 10, after V lost 4 bases and J lost 11 bases. There are 15 residues in the CDR3. This clonotype has a handful of counts. One base away lies a much larger clone, so this may be a sequencing read error. The V call is TRBV19, the J call TRBJ1-6, with 8 bases lining up with TRBD1. This receptor was obtained from a male donor in good health, without acne. The sequencing sample was made of blood. The DNA of the CDR3 is TGTGCCAGTAGTACCCGGACAGGGACGGATCCACCCCTCCACTTT. This codes for CASSTRTGTDPPLHF.